This T cell receptor beta chain was captured by sequencing in a study of blood T cell repertoires in COVID-19. On the study more broadly: Whether acute or convalescent, the COVID-19 samples came from the United States, Italy and Spain. PBMCs, B-cell-depleted T cells, or T cells provided the cDNA or gDNA that made up the material.

Authors' data handling: Amplification of reference gene primers was used by the study to estimate nucleated cell counts. TCRdb's copy holds only in-frame clones and misses some; the assay was immunoSEQ multiplex PCR. The DNA gave D and trimming, while V, J and clone size come from that table. The sample contains 60,000 to 90,000 clones, roughly 84% of which appear only once. The V gene end was trimmed by 2 bases and the J gene end by 1 base; junction bases not matched to a gene: 3. This CDR3 is 15 amino acids long. In germline, CDR1 is SGHNT, CDR2 YENEEA. This TCR derives from a man in his fifties with acute or convalescent COVID-19. The sequenced sample consisted of peripheral blood. The rearrangement joins TRBV11-3 to TRBJ1-1, with 8 bases aligning to TRBD1. CDR3 region: CASSLQGATNTEAFF. In DNA, the CDR3 is TGTGCCAGCAGCTTACAGGGGGCGACGAACACTGAAGCTTTCTTT.